The subject of this entry is one T cell receptor beta chain. The antigen remains unidentified. The sample belongs to a study of cytomegalovirus exposure and HLA in healthy donors. Study findings and constraints: Listed as cytomegalovirus-associated were more than 150 TCR beta chains.

The PCR used 60 Vbeta and 13 Jbeta primers. Repertoires were generated with immunoSEQ multiplex PCR, while TCRdb's copy carries only in-frame clones and drops some. The profile shows approximately 100,000 clones, 76% of them singletons. This CDR3 comprises 19 residues. Between the trimmed V and J ends, which lost 0 bases and 0 bases, there was a span of 16 bases. Germline CDR1 is SGHRS and CDR2 is YFSETQ. The clonotype comes from a woman in her forties in good health and CMV-seropositive. The sequencing sample was made of PBMCs. The V gene is TRBV5-1, the J gene TRBJ2-6; tentatively, D is TRBD1 (6 bases). The CDR3 protein is CASSLVAGTSHSGANVLTF. DNA for the CDR3: TGCGCCAGCAGCTTGGTCGCAGGGACATCTCACTCTGGGGCCAACGTCCTGACTTTC.